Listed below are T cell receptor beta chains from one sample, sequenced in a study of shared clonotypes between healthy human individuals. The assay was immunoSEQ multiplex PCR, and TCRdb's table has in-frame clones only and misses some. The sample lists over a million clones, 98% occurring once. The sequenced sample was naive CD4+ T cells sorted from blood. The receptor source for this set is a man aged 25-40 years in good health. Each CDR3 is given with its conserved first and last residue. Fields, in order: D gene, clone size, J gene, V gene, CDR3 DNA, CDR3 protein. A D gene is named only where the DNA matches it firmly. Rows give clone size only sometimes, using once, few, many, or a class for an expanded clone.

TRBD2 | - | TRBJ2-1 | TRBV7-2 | TGTGCCAGCAGTTATCTAGCGGGGGCCTACAATGAGCAGTTCTTC | CASSYLAGAYNEQFF
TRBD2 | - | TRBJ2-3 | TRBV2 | TGTGCCAGCAGTGAGGGGATTTTAGCGGGACGCACAGATACGCAGTATTTT | CASSEGILAGRTDTQYF
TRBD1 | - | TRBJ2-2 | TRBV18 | TGTGCCAGCTCACCTTCGGGCAAGGACAGGCCCTTCCATTCGGGCACCGGGGAGCTGTTTTTT | CASSPSGKDRPFHSGTGELFF
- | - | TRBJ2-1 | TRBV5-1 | TGCGCCAGCAGCTTAGGGGGACTGCGCTCCTACAATGAGCAGTTCTTC | CASSLGGLRSYNEQFF
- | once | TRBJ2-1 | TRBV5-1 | TGCGCCAGCAGCTTAACGTCTAGCGCGGATGAGCAGTTCTTC | CASSLTSSADEQFF
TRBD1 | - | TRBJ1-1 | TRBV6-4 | TGTGCCAGCCATCGGGAGTCCACAGGGGGCTTGGACACTGAAGCTTTCTTT | CASHRESTGGLDTEAFF
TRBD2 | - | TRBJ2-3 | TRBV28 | TGTGCCAGCAGCACCTGGACTAGCGGGAGAGGGTCAGATACGCAGTATTTT | CASSTWTSGRGSDTQYF
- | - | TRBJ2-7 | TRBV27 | TGTGCCAGCAGTTTATTAGGCGGGCCAGCCGGCGAGCAGTACTTC | CASSLLGGPAGEQYF
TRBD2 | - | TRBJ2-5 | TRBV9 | TGTGCCAGCAGCGTAGCTGGGGGGGGGTCTCAAGAGACCCAGTACTTC | CASSVAGGGSQETQYF
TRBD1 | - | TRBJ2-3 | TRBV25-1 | TGTGCCTGTTCTTCACAGGGGGCTAACACAGATACGCAGTATTTT | CACSSQGANTDTQYF
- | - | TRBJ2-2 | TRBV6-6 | TGTGCCAGCACGCGGGGAAACACCGGGGAGCTGTTTTTT | CASTRGNTGELFF
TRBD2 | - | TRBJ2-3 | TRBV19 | TGTGCCAGTAAAAGACTAGCGGGAGTCACAGATACGCAGTATTTT | CASKRLAGVTDTQYF
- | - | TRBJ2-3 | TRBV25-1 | TGTGCCAGCGCCACCGCGGGTTGGGGCACAGATACGCAGTATTTT | CASATAGWGTDTQYF
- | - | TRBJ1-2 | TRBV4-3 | TGCGCCAGCAGCCAAGAGGTCGCCTATGGCTACACCTTC | CASSQEVAYGYTF
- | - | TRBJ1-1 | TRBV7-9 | TGTGCCAGCAGCTCGCACCATCGAGGGGGGGCTTCTGGTTTT | CASSSHHRGGASGF
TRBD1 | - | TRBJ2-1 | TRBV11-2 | TGTGCCAGCAGCTTACAGATCAGGGGGCCGAATGAGCAGTTCTTC | CASSLQIRGPNEQFF
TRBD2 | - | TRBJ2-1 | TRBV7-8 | TGTGCCAGCAGCTATTACGCCGGGACTAGCTTATACAATGAGCAGTTCTTC | CASSYYAGTSLYNEQFF
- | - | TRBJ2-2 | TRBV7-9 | TGTGCCAGCAGCTTAGTAGGACGGAGGAACACCGGGGAGCTGTTTTTT | CASSLVGRRNTGELFF
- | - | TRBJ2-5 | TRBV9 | TGTGCCAGCAGCGTCGCCGGCCTGGGGGAGACCCAGTACTTC | CASSVAGLGETQYF
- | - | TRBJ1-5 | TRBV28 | TGTGCCAGCAGTTTACGGGATCAGCCCCAGCATTTT | CASSLRDQPQHF
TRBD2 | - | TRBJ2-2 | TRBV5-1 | TGCGCCAGCAGGTTAGCGGGAGCGAACACCGGGGAGCTGTTTTTT | CASRLAGANTGELFF
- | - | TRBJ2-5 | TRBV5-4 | TGTGCCAGCAGCACCACCCAAGAGACCCAGTACTTC | CASSTTQETQYF
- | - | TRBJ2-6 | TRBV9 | TGTGCCAGCAGCGTAACGCACTCTGGGGCCAACGTCCTGACTTTC | CASSVTHSGANVLTF
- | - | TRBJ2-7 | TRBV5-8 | TGTGCCAGCACCGCAGCGGTGACTAGTTTCTCCTACGAGCAGTACTTC | CASTAAVTSFSYEQYF
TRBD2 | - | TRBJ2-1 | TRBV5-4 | TGTGCCAGCAGCCAAAAAAGCGGGAGGGCCTTGGGTGAGCAGTTCTTC | CASSQKSGRALGEQFF
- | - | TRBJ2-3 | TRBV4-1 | TGCGCCAGCAGCCGCCCGGGGAGCAGCACAGATACGCAGTATTTT | CASSRPGSSTDTQYF
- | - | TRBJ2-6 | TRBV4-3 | TGCGCCAGCAGCCAAGGGGTTAGGGCCCTCTCTGGGGCCAACGTCCTGACTTTC | CASSQGVRALSGANVLTF
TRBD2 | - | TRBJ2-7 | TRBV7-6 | TGTGCCAGCAGCCCTGGGACTAGCGGGAGGGCCTCCGAGCAGTACTTC | CASSPGTSGRASEQYF
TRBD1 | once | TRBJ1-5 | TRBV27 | TGTGCCAGCAGTTTGGGTCGGGGACAGGGAGGTTTTGGCAATCAGCCCCAGCATTTT | CASSLGRGQGGFGNQPQHF
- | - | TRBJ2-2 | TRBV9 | TGTGCCAGCAGCGTCGGAAGGACAGCGAACACCGGGGAGCTGTTTTTT | CASSVGRTANTGELFF
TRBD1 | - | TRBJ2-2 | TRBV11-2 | TGTGCCAGCAGGCAGACAGGGGGTGCGAACACCGGGGAGCTGTTTTTT | CASRQTGGANTGELFF
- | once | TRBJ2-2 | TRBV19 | TGTGCCAGTAGTAGAAGACAGGACCCCGGGGAGCTGTTTTTT | CASSRRQDPGELFF
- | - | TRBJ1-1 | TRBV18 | TGTGCCAGCTCACAATCGGGGAACACTGAAGCTTTCTTT | CASSQSGNTEAFF
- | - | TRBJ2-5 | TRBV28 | TGTGCCAGCAGTTTATTCCAAGAGACCCAGTACTTC | CASSLFQETQYF
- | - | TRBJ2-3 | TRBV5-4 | TGTGCCAGCAGCTCCCAGGGATTCACAGATACGCAGTATTTT | CASSSQGFTDTQYF
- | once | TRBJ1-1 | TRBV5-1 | TGCGCCAGCAGCTCCAGCAGCTCAGGGCTCACTGAAGCTTTCTTT | CASSSSSSGLTEAFF
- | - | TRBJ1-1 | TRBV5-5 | TGTGCCAGCAGCGAAAGGACCATGAACACTGAAGCTTTCTTT | CASSERTMNTEAFF
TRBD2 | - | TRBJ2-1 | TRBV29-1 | TGCAGCGTGCCCCCAAGCGCGGGACTAGCGGACTACAATGAGCAGTTCTTC | CSVPPSAGLADYNEQFF
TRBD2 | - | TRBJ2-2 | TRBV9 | TGTGCCAGCAGCGTTAGCGGGAGGGGACCCGGGGAGCTGTTTTTT | CASSVSGRGPGELFF